The T cell receptor (beta chain) described here comes from a study of blood T cell repertoires in COVID-19. About the research overall: Samples taken during acute and convalescent COVID-19 were collected in the United States, Italy and Spain. The cDNA or gDNA used as material had been derived from T cells, B-cell-depleted T cells, or PBMCs.

Per the study methods: The assay estimated nucleated cells by amplifying reference gene primers. Sequencing was performed with immunoSEQ multiplex PCR; in TCRdb, only in-frame clones are kept and a portion is missing. The DNA was the basis for D and trimming; V, J and clone size are from that table. Counted here are around 200,000 clones, about 86% occurring once; the ten biggest clones make up less than 25%. The CDR3 is made up of 13 amino acids. The germline V gene encodes CDR1 SGHAT and CDR2 FQNNGV. Trimming removed 5 bases from V and 4 bases from J, with 11 bases in between. The clonotype originates from a man aged 65 to 85 with active or convalescent COVID-19. The chain has TRBV11-2 and TRBJ1-1; D remains unclear. Sequenced: peripheral blood. CDR3 amino acids: CASSVLEGTEAFF. The CDR3 coding sequence is TGTGCCAGCAGCGTCCTGGAGGGCACTGAAGCTTTCTTT. The variable domain in full, with the rest retrieved from reference TRBV11-2 and TRBJ1-1, is EAGVAQSPRYKIIEKRQSVAFWCNPISGHATLYWYQQILGQGPKLLIQFQNNGVVDDSQLPKDRFSAERLKGVDSTLKIQPAKLEDSAVYLCASSVLEGTEAFFGQGTRLTVV.